The 22 T cell receptor beta chains listed next were all sequenced from one sample in a study of blood T cell repertoires in COVID-19. The repertoire was sequenced with immunoSEQ multiplex PCR; TCRdb's copy has only in-frame clones and lacks some. Of 200,000 or so clones listed, about 85% are singletons. The material sequenced was PBMCs or T cells enriched from blood (not recorded which). The receptors come from a man aged 25-45 years who had recovered from COVID-19.

The rearrangement joins TRBV19 to TRBJ1-2; tentatively, D is TRBD1 (6 bases). The CDR3 sequence is 15 residues long. Germline V gene lookup returns CDR1 LNHDA and CDR2 SQIVND (reference sequence). V was shortened by 3 bases and J by 8 bases, with 19 bases between the two germline ends. In DNA form, the CDR3 reads TGTGCCAGTAGTATCGCAGGATCAGGGGCTATAGGCTACACCTTC. It is translated as CASSIAGSGAIGYTF.

The rearrangement uses TRBV4-1 and TRBJ1-1, with D perhaps TRBD1 (6 bases). The CDR3 runs 13 residues. V lost 4 bases and J 10 bases, leaving 16 bases between the germline ends. Germline CDR1 and CDR2: MGHRA and YSYEKL. CDR3 sequence reads: CASSPRTAHRAFF. DNA for the CDR3: TGCGCCAGCAGCCCCCGGACAGCACACAGAGCTTTCTTT.

This chain connects TRBV11-2 to TRBJ2-2; TRBD2 agrees at 13 bases. CDR1 and CDR2 from the germline V gene are SGHAT and FQNNGV. CDR3 size: 15 residues. V lost 5 bases and J lost 7; bases outside the gene matches: 4. CDR3 sequence (DNA): TGTGCCAGCAGCCGAGGACTAGCGGGGGTCGGGGAGCTGTTTTTT. It is translated as CASSRGLAGVGELFF.

This clone has a single count. The rearrangement links TRBV27 to TRBJ1-1; D gene ambiguous. Germline V gene lookup returns CDR1 MNHEY and CDR2 SMNVEV (reference sequence). The CDR3 spans 11 residues. V was shortened by 7 bases and J by 1 base, with 4 bases between the two germline ends. Here the CDR3 DNA reads TGTGCCAGCACCGGGAACACTGAAGCTTTCTTT. Amino acid sequence: CASTGNTEAFF.

This clone was detected once. The chain joins TRBV5-8 to TRBJ2-2; TRBD1 agrees at 7 bases. J was trimmed by 2 bases and V by 4 bases; bases with no gene match: 11. This CDR3 spans 17 amino acids. Germline loops: CDR1 SGHTS, CDR2 YDEGEE. CDR3 residues: CASSPYVGQVNTGELFF. The CDR3 nucleotides are TGTGCCAGCAGCCCATACGTTGGACAGGTTAACACCGGGGAGCTGTTTTTT.

The chain uses TRBV5-1 and TRBJ2-1; TRBD2 agrees at 7 bases. Germline V CDR1 and CDR2: SGHRS, YFSETQ. V was clipped by 0 bases and J by 9 bases; unmatched bases: 12. This CDR3 has 16 residues. The DNA for the CDR3 is TGCGCCAGCAGCTTGGCCCCGGCGGGGTCGGGAGGTGAGCAGTTCTTC. Protein product: CASSLAPAGSGGEQFF.

The chain is built from TRBV18 and TRBJ1-2; no definite D call. Trimming shortened V by 6 bases and J by 4 bases, and 9 bases separated the two germline ends. The CDR3 runs to 12 residues. The germline V gene encodes CDR1 KGHSH and CDR2 LQKENI. The CDR3: CASSVRVYGYTF. As DNA, the CDR3 is TGTGCCAGCTCCGTCCGGGTCTATGGCTACACCTTC.

V is TRBV6-5 and J is TRBJ2-5; 7 bases line up with TRBD1. Germline CDR1 MNHEY, CDR2 SVGAGI. The CDR3 runs 13 residues. The trim removed 10 bases at V and 5 bases at J, leaving 10 bases unmatched. CDR3 in amino acids: CATDLGQAETQYF. DNA of the CDR3: TGTGCCACCGACCTCGGACAGGCGGAGACCCAGTACTTC.

The rearrangement uses TRBV5-5 and TRBJ2-7; perhaps TRBD2 as D (6 bases). V lost 0 bases and J lost 0, with 10 bases in between. CDR1 and CDR2 from the germline V gene are SGHKS and YYEKEE (reference sequence). The CDR3 is made up of 15 amino acids. The CDR3 region is CASSLATGDSYEQYF. DNA of the CDR3: TGTGCCAGCAGCTTGGCCACGGGGGACTCCTACGAGCAGTACTTC.

V is TRBV28 and J is TRBJ2-7, with 8 bases fitting TRBD1. Germline V gene data show CDR1 as MDHEN and CDR2 as SYDVKM. With V trimmed by 7 bases and J by 4 bases, 6 bases remained unmatched. This CDR3 region has 13 residues. This CDR3 is CASIGTGLYEQYF. CDR3 in DNA: TGTGCCAGCATTGGGACAGGCTTATACGAGCAGTACTTC.

The chain recombines TRBV28 with TRBJ2-1, with D tentatively TRBD2 (6 bases). From germline, CDR1 is MDHEN and CDR2 SYDVKM. V was pared by 6 bases and J by 3 bases, with 12 bases between. This CDR3 spans 14 amino acids. CDR3 sequence (DNA): TGTGCCAGCAGGTCCTTAGCGGTCTACAATGAGCAGTTCTTC. Its translation: CASRSLAVYNEQFF.

Turning to this clone: Other DNA sequences from this sample encode an identical CDR3 as well. The rearrangement uses TRBV28 and TRBJ1-1; no clear D. The germline V gene encodes CDR1 MDHEN and CDR2 SYDVKM. The CDR3 is 14 amino acids. V was trimmed by 2 bases and J by 3 bases, leaving 10 bases between them. The CDR3 region has the DNA TGTGCCAGCAGTTTAGTTCGGGTAGACACTGAAGCTTTCTTT. Its protein is CASSLVRVDTEAFF.

V usage is TRBV7-9 and J usage is TRBJ2-2; tentative D call: TRBD1 (5 bases). The germline gives CDR1 SEHNR, CDR2 FQNEAQ (reference sequence). The length of the CDR3 is 14 residues. Trimming removed 3 bases from V and 2 bases from J, with 7 bases in between. In nucleotides, the CDR3 is TGTGCCAGCAGCTTGACAGCCAACACCGGGGAGCTGTTTTTT. Its protein product is CASSLTANTGELFF.

CDR3 sequence reads: CASSQAQSGGINEQYF. In DNA, the CDR3 is TGTGCCAGCAGCCAAGCTCAGTCGGGGGGCATCAACGAGCAGTACTTC. The chain uses TRBV4-2 and TRBJ2-7; possibly TRBD2 for D (7 bases). The CDR3 spans 16 residues. The germline V gene encodes CDR1 LGHNA and CDR2 YNFKEQ. Trimming took off 1 base at V and 5 bases at J, with 18 bases between the two ends.

This clone was counted once. J is TRBJ1-2 and V is TRBV12-2; no check of the table's D call, TRBD1, against the DNA was made. TRBV12-2 is described as a pseudogene. This CDR3 spans 16 amino acids. The CDR3 DNA reads as TGTGCAAGTCGCTTAGTAGGGGTGAAGGGTAACTATGGCTACACCTTC. Its protein product is CASRLVGVKGNYGYTF.

This chain joins TRBV9 and TRBJ1-3; 7 positions match TRBD1. The trim removed 5 bases at V and 0 bases at J, leaving 5 bases unmatched. From germline, CDR1 is SGDLS and CDR2 YYNGEE. The CDR3 is 15 amino acids. The CDR3 loop is CASRDGTDSGNTIYF. CDR3 in DNA: TGTGCCAGCAGAGACGGGACAGACTCTGGAAACACCATATATTTT.

The chain uses TRBV6-6 and TRBJ2-1; TRBD2 agrees at 8 bases. The germline V gene has CDR1 MNHNY and CDR2 SVGAGI (reference sequence). V trimming: 4 bases; J trimming: 9 bases; junction bases outside the gene matches: 5. The CDR3 has 13 residues. The CDR3 loop reads CASSSGLVGEQFF. CDR3 nucleotides: TGTGCCAGCAGTTCGGGACTAGTAGGTGAGCAGTTCTTC.

V usage is TRBV19 and J usage is TRBJ1-1, with D unclear. Deletions cut 6 bases from V and 3 bases from J, with 8 bases between. Germline V gives CDR1 LNHDA, CDR2 SQIVND (reference sequence). The CDR3 totals 12 residues. CDR3 sequence reads: CASRDTYTEAFF. CDR3 coding DNA: TGTGCCAGTAGAGACACTTACACTGAAGCTTTCTTT.

V is TRBV29-1 and J is TRBJ2-7; D gene ambiguous. V lost 0 bases and J lost 6, with 9 bases in between. Germline CDR1 is SQVTM and CDR2 is ANQGSEA. There are 12 residues in the CDR3. Here the CDR3 DNA reads TGCAGCGTTGAAGATCCCCCTTCCGAGCAGTACTTC. This codes for CSVEDPPSEQYF.

This chain links TRBV2 with TRBJ1-2, with a tentative D call TRBD1 (6 bases). Germline V gene data show CDR1 as SNHLY and CDR2 as FYNNEI. CDR3 length equals 15 residues. Trimming took off 10 bases at V and 5 bases at J, with 23 bases between the two ends. Written as DNA, the CDR3 is TGTGCCACCCGGGGGGAAGGACAGCGAAAGTATGGCTACACCTTC. This sequence encodes CATRGEGQRKYGYTF.

This clone has more than one count but fewer than ten. The chain has TRBV18 and TRBJ2-3, with 9 nucleotides matching TRBD2. Germline V gene data show CDR1 as KGHSH and CDR2 as LQKENI. J lost 4 bases, V lost 1 base, and 6 bases had no gene match. CDR3 size: 16 residues. This CDR3 reads CASSPRGAGGPDTQYF. CDR3 DNA sequence: TGTGCCAGCTCACCACGAGGGGCGGGGGGGCCAGATACGCAGTATTTT.

The chain uses TRBV18 and TRBJ1-5, with D unresolved. Trimming shortened V by 4 bases and J by 4 bases, and 8 bases separated the two germline ends. Germline lookup yields CDR1 KGHSH and CDR2 LQKENI. CDR3 size: 13 residues. The CDR3, as DNA: TGTGCCAGCTCACTAATAGAGAATCAGCCCCAGCATTTT. As protein: CASSLIENQPQHF.